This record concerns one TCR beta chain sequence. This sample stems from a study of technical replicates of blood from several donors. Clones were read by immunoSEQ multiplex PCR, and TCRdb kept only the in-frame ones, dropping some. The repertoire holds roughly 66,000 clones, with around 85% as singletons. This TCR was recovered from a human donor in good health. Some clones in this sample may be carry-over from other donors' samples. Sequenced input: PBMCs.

DNA for the CDR3: TGCGCCAGCAGCTTGGGGGCCACAGGAGAAGCTTTCTTT. It yields the protein CASSLGATGEAFF. The chain has TRBV5-1 and TRBJ1-1; D is possibly TRBD1 (5 bases). The CDR3 consists of 13 residues. Per the germline V gene, CDR1 is SGHRS and CDR2 is YFSETQ. Trimming removed 0 bases at V and 8 bases at J, with 11 bases between.